A single sample gave rise to the 2 T cell receptor beta chains below, sequenced in a study of a mutant IDH1 vaccine in newly diagnosed glioma. These TCRs' antigens remain unknown. Time point defined: week 11, during vaccination. Vaccine doses each comprised 300 ug of mutant IDH1 20-mer peptide, with topical imiquimod. TCRdb's table, derived via immunoSEQ multiplex PCR, lists solely in-frame clones and lacks some. The data contain about 60,000 clones, approximately 80% of them seen just once; the ten biggest clones take up 3.6%. Sample: PBMCs, taken from a glioma patient whose treatment included an IDH1 peptide vaccine. The receptors here all came from a man under 40 with glioma.

This clone was observed a few times. This chain links TRBV5-1 with TRBJ2-3; D may be TRBD1 (6 bases). The germline V gene encodes CDR1 SGHRS and CDR2 YFSETQ. V was cut by 4 bases and J by 2 bases, with 17 bases left in between. CDR3 length: 16 residues. The CDR3 region has the DNA TGCGCCAGCAGCCCGGGACATATCATATACACAGATACGCAGTATTTT. Its protein is CASSPGHIIYTDTQYF.

The CDR3 here is CASSPTSSRGTQYF. DNA of the CDR3: TGTGCCAGCAGCCCAACTAGTAGCCGCGGGACCCAGTACTTC. The chain combines TRBV27 with TRBJ2-5; a weak D match, TRBD2 (5 bases). The V gene's germline CDR1 is MNHEY and CDR2 SMNVEV (reference sequence). The V gene lost 6 bases and the J gene lost 7 bases, with 18 bases spanning the gap. The CDR3 runs 14 residues.